Listed below are T cell receptor beta chains from one sample, sequenced in a study of PD-1 blockade in classical Hodgkin lymphoma. Using immunoSEQ multiplex PCR, the repertoire was profiled, and TCRdb retains in-frame clones only, with some absent. In the table there are around 20,000 clones, under 70% of which are singletons. The sample consisted of peripheral blood mononuclear cells (PBMCs), taken at baseline. The receptors stem from a human donor with classical Hodgkin lymphoma. The CDR3 runs from the conserved cysteine through the conserved F or W. A D gene is named only where the DNA matches it firmly. Clone size appears in some rows only: once, few, many, or a class for an expanded clone.

V: TRBV19
size: NA
J: TRBJ1-5
D: NA
DNA: TGTGCCAGTAGTATTGGAGCCGGGAGAGATAGCAATCAGCCCCAGCATTTT
CDR3: CASSIGAGRDSNQPQHF

V: TRBV19
size: once
J: TRBJ2-1
D: NA
DNA: TGTGCCAGTAGTATGGGGCGGACACCTTACAATGAGCAGTTCTTC
CDR3: CASSMGRTPYNEQFF

V: TRBV5-6
size: few
J: TRBJ2-7
D: NA
DNA: TGTGCCAGCAGCGGCGCCTACGAGCAGTACTTC
CDR3: CASSGAYEQYF

V: TRBV25-1
size: NA
J: TRBJ2-7
D: TRBD1
DNA: TGTGCCAGCAGTGAGACCGACAGGGTTTACGAGCAGTACTTC
CDR3: CASSETDRVYEQYF

V: TRBV4-3
size: NA
J: TRBJ1-2
D: NA
DNA: TGCGCCAGCAGCCAAGATCATAAGGCAAACTATGGCTACACCTTC
CDR3: CASSQDHKANYGYTF

V: TRBV5-8
size: NA
J: TRBJ1-3
D: NA
DNA: TGTGCCACCCGGGGAGGGAACACCATATATTTT
CDR3: CATRGGNTIYF

V: TRBV18
size: once
J: TRBJ1-4
D: NA
DNA: TGTGCCAGCTCACCACTGACAGATAATGAAAAACTGTTTTTT
CDR3: CASSPLTDNEKLFF

V: TRBV9
size: NA
J: TRBJ2-7
D: TRBD1
DNA: TGTGCCAGCAGCGTAGACCCACCGGGACAGATCTACGAGCAGTACTTC
CDR3: CASSVDPPGQIYEQYF

V: TRBV9
size: medium-sized
J: TRBJ1-4
D: NA
DNA: TGTGCCAGCAGCGTAGAGTCCGCCCCCGTAAGACTGTTTTTT
CDR3: CASSVESAPVRLFF

V: TRBV5-1
size: NA
J: TRBJ2-1
D: NA
DNA: TGCGCCAGCAGCTTCTCAGGGTACAATGAGCAGTTCTTC
CDR3: CASSFSGYNEQFF

V: TRBV10-1
size: once
J: TRBJ2-2
D: TRBD2
DNA: TGCGCCAGCAGTGTGGAGCTAGCGGGAGGAAAGGTCGGGGAGCTGTTTTTT
CDR3: CASSVELAGGKVGELFF

V: TRBV10-3
size: NA
J: TRBJ1-2
D: TRBD1
DNA: TGTGCCATCAGTGAGCCAGCTCTGGGACAGATCTATGGCTACACCTTC
CDR3: CAISEPALGQIYGYTF

V: TRBV18
size: few
J: TRBJ1-1
D: NA
DNA: TGTGCCAGCTCACCATTGGAGGATTCCACTGAAGCTTTCTTT
CDR3: CASSPLEDSTEAFF

V: TRBV11-2
size: NA
J: TRBJ1-6
D: NA
DNA: TGTGCCAGCAGCTTATCGGCCCAGGCAGGGAATAATTCACCCCTCCACTTT
CDR3: CASSLSAQAGNNSPLHF

V: TRBV19
size: NA
J: TRBJ1-2
D: NA
DNA: TGTGCCAGTAGTATGAGGGGGGCGTGGGATGGCTACACCTTC
CDR3: CASSMRGAWDGYTF

V: TRBV5-4
size: NA
J: TRBJ2-5
D: NA
DNA: TGTGCCAGCAGCTTGGGCGGGGTCGGGGAGACCCAGTACTTC
CDR3: CASSLGGVGETQYF

V: TRBV2
size: NA
J: TRBJ1-2
D: TRBD1
DNA: TGTGCCAGCAGCGGGACAGGGGGCGTTGTAGGTGCGGGGACCTATGGCTACACCTTC
CDR3: CASSGTGGVVGAGTYGYTF

V: TRBV5-6
size: NA
J: TRBJ2-1
D: NA
DNA: TGTGCCAGCAGCTCGCCTCGGGACACCTATTACAATGAGCAGTTCTTC
CDR3: CASSSPRDTYYNEQFF

V: TRBV6-5
size: NA
J: TRBJ2-7
D: TRBD1
DNA: TGTGCCAGCAGTTACAGGGACAGGGGCTACGAGCAGTACTTC
CDR3: CASSYRDRGYEQYF

V: TRBV6-5
size: once
J: TRBJ2-1
D: TRBD2
DNA: TGTGCCAGCAGTTACTCGGAGCGGGGTGAGCAGTTCTTC
CDR3: CASSYSERGEQFF

V: TRBV5-4
size: NA
J: TRBJ1-4
D: NA
DNA: TGTGCCAGCAGCTTGGATGGCACAACTAATGAAAAACTGTTTTTT
CDR3: CASSLDGTTNEKLFF

V: TRBV10-3
size: few
J: TRBJ1-1
D: TRBD1
DNA: TGTGCCATCAGCTTCTCCGGGACAGGGACCACTGAAGCTTTCTTT
CDR3: CAISFSGTGTTEAFF

V: TRBV5-6
size: NA
J: TRBJ2-7
D: TRBD2
DNA: TGCGCCAGCAGCGTACGGGAGGGCTACGAGCAGTACTTC
CDR3: CASSVREGYEQYF

V: TRBV4-3
size: NA
J: TRBJ2-5
D: NA
DNA: TGCGCCAGCAGCCAAGATTGGAAGTCAGAGACCCAGTACTTC
CDR3: CASSQDWKSETQYF

V: TRBV7-2
size: NA
J: TRBJ1-5
D: NA
DNA: TGTGCCAGCAGCTCCCAGGGAAACAATCAGCCCCAGCATTTT
CDR3: CASSSQGNNQPQHF

V: TRBV5-1
size: NA
J: TRBJ2-5
D: NA
DNA: TGCGCCAGCAGCTTGGGACCCATTTCCGGAGGGACCCAGTACTTC
CDR3: CASSLGPISGGTQYF

V: TRBV5-4
size: NA
J: TRBJ2-7
D: NA
DNA: TGTGCCAGCAGCTTCGGATTCTACGAGCAGTACTTC
CDR3: CASSFGFYEQYF

V: TRBV9
size: NA
J: TRBJ2-3
D: TRBD2
DNA: TGTGCCAGCAGCGTCTCGGGGGGGCACCCCGCAGATACGCAGTATTTT
CDR3: CASSVSGGHPADTQYF

V: TRBV27
size: NA
J: TRBJ2-3
D: TRBD2
DNA: TGTGCCAGCAGTTTATCGAGCGGGGGTAAGGCAGATACGCAGTATTTT
CDR3: CASSLSSGGKADTQYF

V: TRBV25-1
size: NA
J: TRBJ2-3
D: NA
DNA: TGTGCCAGCAGTGAGGGGACACCTTTAATGGATACGCAGTATTTT
CDR3: CASSEGTPLMDTQYF